The source of this T cell receptor beta chain is a study of control samples from healthy donors and cancer patients. Unmatched junction bases numbered 4, after V lost 4 bases and J lost 5 bases. The germline V gene encodes CDR1 LGHDT and CDR2 YNNKEL (reference sequence). This CDR3 contains 16 residues. The method was immunoSEQ multiplex PCR; TCRdb's version includes in-frame clones alone and lacks a portion of them. The sample yields approximately 100,000 clones, about 85% seen once. This TCR came from a woman in her 40s in good health. The rearrangement joins TRBV3-1 (or the pseudogene TRBV3-2) to TRBJ2-3; TRBD2 matches 15 bases. Sequencing was performed on blood. In DNA, the CDR3 is TGTGCCAGCAGCCCCTCGGGACTAGCGGGGGGAGATACGCAGTATTTT. Its translation is CASSPSGLAGGDTQYF.